A single sample is the source of the 2 T cell receptor beta chains below, sequenced in a study of blood T cell repertoires in COVID-19 (dated by TCRdb to the early 2020s). Library preparation was by the immunoSEQ multiplex PCR assay. The source is immuneACCESS, and TCRdb retained only in-frame sequences with V and J called. Part of the clones is not carried over; for the studies checked, unresolved V genes explain less than half of this, and the remainder is unexplained. The sample contains roughly 340,000 clones, roughly 90% of them found a single time. Of the sample, less than 3.5% is held by the ten largest clones. Sequenced sample: peripheral blood. The receptors here all came from a woman aged 25 to 39 with COVID-19, enrolled during active disease.

This chain links TRBV29-1 with TRBJ1-5; TRBD1 matches at 8 bases. The germline CDR1 and CDR2 sequences are SQVTM and ANQGSEA. There are 13 residues in the CDR3. V trimming: 5 bases; J trimming: 3 bases; junction bases outside the gene matches: 3. CDR3 residues: CSVRQGFNQPQHF. DNA for the CDR3: TGCAGCGTTCGACAGGGGTTCAATCAGCCCCAGCATTTT.

The chain employs TRBV29-1 and TRBJ2-2; TRBD1 matches at 8 bases. There are 13 residues in the CDR3. V shed 6 bases and J 4 bases; nucleotides not matched to a gene: 4. Germline V gene data show CDR1 as SQVTM and CDR2 as ANQGSEA. CDR3 protein: CSVTDRGTGELFF. CDR3 sequence (DNA): TGCAGCGTGACCGACAGGGGCACCGGGGAGCTGTTTTTT.